This is a list of T cell receptor beta chains from one sample in a study of graft-versus-host responses after intestinal transplantation. Their antigen targets remain unknown. The repertoire was sequenced with immunoSEQ multiplex PCR; TCRdb's copy has only in-frame clones and lacks some. The data hold tens of thousands of clones, with roughly 95% observed a single time. Sequenced material: unstimulated CD8+ T cells sorted from spleen or lymph node cells, taken before transplant. The receptors shown here come from a human donor who was the organ donor for an intestinal transplant. Each CDR3 is given with its conserved first and last residue. A D gene is named only where the DNA matches it firmly. Where a row states a size, it is once, few, many or the class of an expanded clone; other rows omit it.

TRBD1 | - | TRBV9 | CASSEQDGQGGSLGYTF
- | - | TRBV7-9 | CASRTIAGNVAKNIQYF
- | - | TRBV28 | CASSQDSNEQFF
TRBD1 | - | TRBV4-3 | CASSQDWDREWGETQYF
TRBD2 | once | TRBV11-2 | CASSAGTSGGDPNTGELFF
- | - | TRBV7-9 | CASSLGVAEQETQYF
TRBD1 | - | TRBV6-1 | CASSELIGTGNQPQHF
TRBD1 | - | TRBV27 | CASSTGTVFYEQYF
- | - | TRBV10-3 | CAISPGNTIYF
TRBD1 | - | TRBV29-1 | CSVEDRLGTGGPDTQYF
TRBD2 | - | TRBV9 | CASSSPVGRGAGSYNEQFF
TRBD2 | few | TRBV2 | CASTGLAAYEQYF
TRBD1 | - | TRBV27 | CASRKVGQGDGELFF
- | - | TRBV4-1 | CASSQDSLFVSGTTYNEQFF
TRBD1 | - | TRBV7-8 | CASSSGTGSHTDTQYF
- | - | TRBV27 | CATQGIYNSPLHF
- | - | TRBV27 | CASSPASMEETQYF
- | - | TRBV6-5 | CASSYSKVETQYF
TRBD2 | once | TRBV5-1 | CASSLWTSGGPSGTDTQYF
- | - | TRBV9 | CASSADGTYYGYTF
TRBD1 | - | TRBV5-6 | CASSLGTGAREQYF
TRBD2 | - | TRBV27 | CASASGGRKDEQYF
TRBD2 | - | TRBV11-2 | CASSVTSGGLPSTDTQYF
- | - | TRBV4-2 | CASSHHLTGDNEQFF
TRBD1 | - | TRBV5-6 | CASSLVGDSLNTEAFF
- | - | TRBV9 | CASTARDTLEESSGNTIYF
TRBD1 | - | TRBV27 | CASSLGTGLNTEAFF
TRBD1 | once | TRBV11-2 | CASSLQPGQGSPNYGYTF
- | - | TRBV9 | CASSERDNEQFF
- | - | TRBV28 | CASSRGEGLDEQYF
TRBD1 | - | TRBV19 | CATGDRASYNEQFF
TRBD1 | few | TRBV27 | CASSGDRGMAPLHF
- | - | TRBV5-3 | CARSPSLRGYTF
- | - | TRBV10-3 | CAISASGFGTEAFF
- | - | TRBV7-2 | CASSLVTSDTQYF
TRBD2 | - | TRBV19 | CASSSGGDYNEQFF
- | - | TRBV30 | CAWGLPGLVNEQYF
TRBD1 | - | TRBV7-3 | CASSTDRAGLTGANVLTF
- | - | TRBV5-1 | CASSLGGGGTDTQYF
TRBD2 | - | TRBV7-9 | CASSWTSEGSYEQYF
- | once | TRBV11-2 | CASSLDRGSYEQYF
- | - | TRBV7-3 | CASSFHETVQNEQFF
- | - | TRBV15 | CATSRAPNNQETQYF
- | - | TRBV7-8 | CASSLGTNYGYTF
- | - | TRBV7-8 | CASSSTWEVQGEQFF
- | - | TRBV29-1 | CSVEPRGGDGYTF
- | - | TRBV4-2 | CTSSQPGGHADTQYF
TRBD2 | - | TRBV7-2 | CASSVRTSGSYNEQFF
TRBD1 | - | TRBV7-2 | CASSLVMSGGYNEQFF
- | - | TRBV4-1 | CASSQGQQETQYF
TRBD2 | - | TRBV27 | CASSPPGLAGLYEQYF
TRBD1 | once | TRBV10-3 | CAISQTGANTEAFF
TRBD2 | - | TRBV7-3 | CASSLTGGSTDTQYF
TRBD2 | - | TRBV10-3 | CATQGRKRGGEETQYF
- | - | TRBV29-1 | CSVEGGVTYNEQFF
TRBD1 | - | TRBV5-1 | CASSLAGTGEAFF
TRBD1 | - | TRBV28 | CASSPPGTGDYGYTF
TRBD1 | - | TRBV27 | CASGRQGLQETQYF
TRBD1 | - | TRBV13 | CASSLGQDTDTQYF